Detailed here is one TCR beta chain. Antigen: not known. This CDR3 is 13 amino acids long. Germline V gives CDR1 MNHEY, CDR2 SVGAGI. J was trimmed by 6 bases and V by 5 bases; bases with no gene match: 6. The sample belongs to a study of cytomegalovirus exposure and HLA in healthy donors. Use of 60 Vbeta and 13 Jbeta primers characterized the PCR. The repertoire was sequenced with immunoSEQ multiplex PCR; TCRdb's copy has only in-frame clones and lacks some. Of 200,000 to 250,000 clones in the sample, about 80% were seen once. Study-wide results and caveats: TCR sequences were mostly rare, though some public TCRs occurred in many donors.

The sequencing sample was made of PBMCs. This clonotype originated in a man aged 18-30 years in good health and CMV-seronegative. This rearrangement joins TRBV6-5 to TRBJ2-7; 8 bases are a match to TRBD1. CDR3 residues: CASSDATGVEQYF. CDR3 nucleotide sequence: TGTGCCAGCAGTGATGCGACAGGGGTCGAGCAGTACTTC.